Here is one T cell receptor (beta chain) with its context. This sample was included in a study of cytomegalovirus exposure and HLA in healthy donors. The CDR3 is 14 residues long. V was trimmed by 0 bases and J by 14 bases, leaving 14 bases between them. CDR1 MNHEY and CDR2 SMNVEV come from the germline V gene (reference sequence). With 60 Vbeta and 13 Jbeta primers, the PCR was carried out. TCRdb's table, derived via immunoSEQ multiplex PCR, lists solely in-frame clones and lacks some. The profile covers 150,000 to 200,000 clones, with around 79% appearing a single time and over 1.5% taken by the ten largest.

This chain uses TRBV27 with TRBJ1-6; D ambiguous. Sequenced input: PBMCs. The receptor comes from a girl aged 10 to 17 in good health and CMV-seropositive. CDR3 in DNA: TGTGCCAGCAGTTTATCTCCGACACCCGCTACCCTCCACTTT. This sequence encodes CASSLSPTPATLHF.